The rows below give T cell receptor beta chains drawn from one sample of a study of T-cell memory formation after mild COVID-19. TCRdb re-called the 5' RACE reads with MiXCR, one entry per CDR3 protein. The sample records approximately 260,000 distinct CDR3 sequences, about 15% being singletons. Sequencing used PBMCs or a T cell subset sorted from them (not recorded which). The receptors were sampled from a man aged 18 to 29 who had mild COVID-19 (a few samples of this study predate the infection). Cell type and time point are not known. Each CDR3 is given with its conserved first and last residue. D genes are given only for firm matches. Clone size, where shown, is once, few, many, or a class for clones that have expanded.

D gene: .; V gene: TRBV29-1; J gene: TRBJ1-2; clone size: .; CDR3 protein: CSLGPTGEGYTF; CDR3 DNA: TGCAGCTTGGGACCGACCGGGGAAGGCTACACCTTC
D gene: TRBD2; V gene: TRBV7-3; J gene: TRBJ2-5; clone size: few; CDR3 protein: CASSRGGADETQYF; CDR3 DNA: TGTGCCAGCAGCCGCGGGGGGGCGGATGAGACCCAGTACTTC
D gene: .; V gene: TRBV5-1; J gene: TRBJ1-1; clone size: .; CDR3 protein: CASSLNGMNTEAFF; CDR3 DNA: TGCGCCAGCAGCTTGAACGGGATGAACACTGAAGCTTTCTTT
D gene: .; V gene: TRBV7-2; J gene: TRBJ2-2; clone size: .; CDR3 protein: CASSLVRGADGELFF; CDR3 DNA: TGTGCCAGCAGCTTAGTCCGGGGGGCCGACGGGGAGCTGTTTTTT
D gene: TRBD2; V gene: TRBV20-1; J gene: TRBJ2-3; clone size: .; CDR3 protein: CSAGGSTDTQYF; CDR3 DNA: TGCAGTGCCGGGGGGAGCACAGATACGCAGTATTTT
D gene: .; V gene: TRBV5-1; J gene: TRBJ1-4; clone size: many; CDR3 protein: CASSGTDNEKLFF; CDR3 DNA: TGCGCCAGCAGCGGTACAGACAATGAAAAACTGTTTTTT
D gene: .; V gene: TRBV30; J gene: TRBJ2-7; clone size: many; CDR3 protein: CACGPIWDEQYF; CDR3 DNA: TGTGCCTGTGGGCCGATCTGGGACGAGCAGTACTTC
D gene: .; V gene: TRBV18; J gene: TRBJ2-7; clone size: few; CDR3 protein: CASSPWVISVREQYF; CDR3 DNA: TGTGCCAGCTCACCCTGGGTTATTTCAGTGCGTGAGCAGTACTTC
D gene: TRBD2; V gene: TRBV30; J gene: TRBJ2-1; clone size: few; CDR3 protein: CAWRASGGYNEQFF; CDR3 DNA: TGTGCCTGGCGGGCTAGCGGGGGATACAATGAGCAGTTCTTC
D gene: TRBD1; V gene: TRBV3-1; J gene: TRBJ1-2; clone size: .; CDR3 protein: CASLDRANGYTF; CDR3 DNA: TGTGCCAGCTTGGACAGGGCGAATGGCTACACCTTC
D gene: .; V gene: TRBV19; J gene: TRBJ1-1; clone size: .; CDR3 protein: CASSKGGWTEAFF; CDR3 DNA: TGTGCCAGTAGTAAGGGGGGCTGGACTGAAGCTTTCTTT
D gene: .; V gene: TRBV3-1; J gene: TRBJ1-2; clone size: few; CDR3 protein: CASSQEAGGGYTF; CDR3 DNA: TGTGCCAGCAGCCAAGAAGCCGGGGGTGGCTACACCTTC
D gene: .; V gene: TRBV7-2; J gene: TRBJ2-7; clone size: .; CDR3 protein: CASSSGVGEQYF; CDR3 DNA: TGTGCCAGCAGCTCGGGGGTGGGGGAGCAGTACTTC
D gene: .; V gene: TRBV11-1; J gene: TRBJ2-1; clone size: many; CDR3 protein: CASSLGTNNEQFF; CDR3 DNA: TGTGCCAGCAGCTTAGGGACAAACAATGAGCAGTTCTTC
D gene: .; V gene: TRBV7-9; J gene: TRBJ2-2; clone size: .; CDR3 protein: CASSLTGINTGELFF; CDR3 DNA: TGTGCCAGCAGCTTAACGGGGATTAACACCGGGGAGCTGTTTTTT
D gene: TRBD1; V gene: TRBV12-3/TRBV12-4; J gene: TRBJ1-1; clone size: .; CDR3 protein: CASSGTGGLAEAFF; CDR3 DNA: TGTGCCAGCAGTGGGACAGGGGGTCTGGCTGAAGCTTTCTTT
D gene: TRBD1; V gene: TRBV6-2/TRBV6-3; J gene: TRBJ1-1; clone size: .; CDR3 protein: CARSYRGWTEAFF; CDR3 DNA: TGTGCCAGAAGTTACAGGGGATGGACTGAAGCTTTCTTT
D gene: .; V gene: TRBV7-2; J gene: TRBJ2-5; clone size: few; CDR3 protein: CASSLNPYQETQYF; CDR3 DNA: TGTGCCAGCAGCCTCAACCCGTACCAAGAGACCCAGTACTTC
D gene: .; V gene: TRBV6-5; J gene: TRBJ1-1; clone size: .; CDR3 protein: CASGRLNTEAFF; CDR3 DNA: TGTGCCTCGGGGCGCTTGAACACTGAAGCTTTCTTT
D gene: .; V gene: TRBV20-1; J gene: TRBJ1-6; clone size: .; CDR3 protein: CSARSRGSPLHF; CDR3 DNA: TGCAGTGCTAGATCACGGGGTTCACCCCTCCACTTT
D gene: .; V gene: TRBV5-1; J gene: TRBJ2-5; clone size: many; CDR3 protein: CASRPGQETQYF; CDR3 DNA: TGCGCCAGCAGACCGGGACAAGAGACCCAGTACTTC
D gene: .; V gene: TRBV6-2/TRBV6-3; J gene: TRBJ1-5; clone size: .; CDR3 protein: CASTRGYSNQPQHF; CDR3 DNA: TGTGCCAGCACCAGGGGTTATAGCAATCAGCCCCAGCATTTT
D gene: TRBD2; V gene: TRBV5-5; J gene: TRBJ2-7; clone size: .; CDR3 protein: CASSLGAGGVEYEQYF; CDR3 DNA: TGTGCCAGCAGCTTGGGAGCGGGGGGCGTTGAGTACGAGCAGTACTTC
D gene: .; V gene: TRBV19; J gene: TRBJ2-3; clone size: few; CDR3 protein: CASSIKRAPSTDTQYF; CDR3 DNA: TGTGCCAGTAGTATCAAGCGGGCCCCTAGCACAGATACGCAGTATTTT
D gene: TRBD1; V gene: TRBV28; J gene: TRBJ1-2; clone size: .; CDR3 protein: CASRPGGTGVKGYTF; CDR3 DNA: TGTGCCAGCAGACCGGGCGGGACAGGGGTGAAAGGCTACACCTTC
D gene: .; V gene: TRBV7-2; J gene: TRBJ2-4; clone size: few; CDR3 protein: CASSLQARLAKNIQYF; CDR3 DNA: TGTGCCAGCAGCTTACAGGCTCGGCTAGCCAAAAACATTCAGTACTTC
D gene: .; V gene: TRBV29-1; J gene: TRBJ1-2; clone size: .; CDR3 protein: CSVYGTTPYGYTF; CDR3 DNA: TGCAGCGTATACGGGACAACACCCTATGGCTACACCTTC
D gene: .; V gene: TRBV11-2; J gene: TRBJ1-2; clone size: .; CDR3 protein: CASSPSLNYGYTF; CDR3 DNA: TGTGCCAGCAGCCCGAGTCTCAACTATGGCTACACCTTC
D gene: .; V gene: TRBV12-3/TRBV12-4; J gene: TRBJ2-5; clone size: .; CDR3 protein: CASSSGGTGARTQYF; CDR3 DNA: TGTGCCAGCAGTTCGGGGGGGACAGGAGCCCGGACCCAGTACTTC
D gene: .; V gene: TRBV2; J gene: TRBJ1-2; clone size: few; CDR3 protein: CASSGTRLFYGYTF; CDR3 DNA: TGTGCCAGCAGCGGTACCAGGCTATTCTATGGCTACACCTTC
D gene: .; V gene: TRBV4-3; J gene: TRBJ2-3; clone size: few; CDR3 protein: CASSQVITDTQYF; CDR3 DNA: TGCGCCAGCAGCCAGGTCATCACAGATACGCAGTATTTT
D gene: TRBD1; V gene: TRBV5-5; J gene: TRBJ2-7; clone size: few; CDR3 protein: CASRFLLGQVYEQYF; CDR3 DNA: TGTGCCAGCAGGTTCCTTCTTGGACAGGTGTACGAGCAGTACTTC
D gene: TRBD1; V gene: TRBV7-9; J gene: TRBJ1-5; clone size: few; CDR3 protein: CASSPGQGTQPQHF; CDR3 DNA: TGTGCCAGCAGCCCTGGACAGGGTACTCAGCCCCAGCATTTT
D gene: .; V gene: TRBV7-8; J gene: TRBJ2-3; clone size: .; CDR3 protein: CASSHARFATADTQYF; CDR3 DNA: TGTGCCAGCAGCCATGCCCGATTTGCTACAGCAGATACGCAGTATTTT
D gene: TRBD2; V gene: TRBV20-1; J gene: TRBJ2-5; clone size: .; CDR3 protein: CSARNSGGPPETQYF; CDR3 DNA: TGCAGTGCTAGGAATAGCGGGGGCCCACCCGAGACCCAGTACTTC
D gene: .; V gene: TRBV6-5; J gene: TRBJ1-4; clone size: few; CDR3 protein: CASSPWLGEKLFF; CDR3 DNA: TGTGCCAGCTCGCCATGGTTGGGTGAAAAACTGTTTTTT
D gene: TRBD1; V gene: TRBV4-3; J gene: TRBJ2-5; clone size: many; CDR3 protein: CASSRSGTVQETQYF; CDR3 DNA: TGCGCCAGCAGCCGGTCCGGGACAGTCCAAGAGACCCAGTACTTC